This passage covers 17 T cell receptor beta chains from one sample sequenced in a study of cytomegalovirus exposure and HLA in healthy donors. Use of 60 Vbeta and 13 Jbeta primers characterized the PCR. The protocol was immunoSEQ multiplex PCR, while the TCRdb copy is restricted to in-frame clones and leaves out a portion. The sample contains around 150,000 clones, about 9.1% of which appear only once. What was sequenced was PBMCs. These receptor sequences come from a woman aged 40 to 50 in good health and CMV-seropositive.

The chain combines TRBV11-2 with TRBJ2-7; D is perhaps TRBD2 (6 bases). Trimming shortened V by 2 bases and J by 5 bases, and 16 bases separated the two germline ends. Germline CDR1 and CDR2: SGHAT and FQNNGV. This CDR3 is 15 amino acids long. The CDR3 loop is CASSLTGTHPDEQYF. The CDR3 DNA reads as TGTGCCAGCAGCTTAACCGGGACTCATCCCGACGAGCAGTACTTC.

The sample holds a few counts of this clone. The rearrangement uses TRBV11-3 and TRBJ2-5; TRBD2 matches 8 bases. The germline V gene encodes CDR1 SGHNT and CDR2 YENEEA. The trim removed 5 bases at V and 5 bases at J, leaving 13 bases unmatched. The CDR3 totals 16 residues. Here the CDR3 reads CASSPHLAGYRETQYF. CDR3 bases: TGTGCCAGCAGCCCCCACTTAGCGGGGTATCGGGAGACCCAGTACTTC.

This sequence joins TRBV2 and TRBJ2-1; 10 nucleotides line up with TRBD2. Trimming at V came to 5 bases and at J to 6 bases, leaving 7 bases not matched to a gene. Germline CDR1 is SNHLY and CDR2 is FYNNEI. The CDR3 extends over 15 amino acids. DNA of the CDR3: TGTGCCAGCAGTCTTCTAGCGGGGGCCCTCAATGAGCAGTTCTTC. It is translated as CASSLLAGALNEQFF.

The V and J genes are TRBV4-1 and TRBJ2-1; 7 bases fit TRBD2. The CDR3 sequence is 16 residues long. V dropped 0 bases and J dropped 4; count of bases not matched to a gene: 6. Germline V gene lookup returns CDR1 MGHRA and CDR2 YSYEKL. DNA of the CDR3: TGCGCCAGCAGCCAAGACTTGGGACTACTATACAATGAGCAGTTCTTC. It yields the protein CASSQDLGLLYNEQFF.

This clone was found a few times. The chain carries TRBV2 and TRBJ2-7; tentatively, D is TRBD2 (7 bases). Germline loops: CDR1 SNHLY, CDR2 FYNNEI. V was pared by 4 bases and J by 9 bases, with 13 bases between. The CDR3 covers 12 residues. The CDR3 spells CASSAIRGGQYF. For the CDR3, the DNA is TGTGCCAGCAGTGCTATAAGGGGGGGGCAGTACTTC. The full variable domain, completed using reference TRBV2 and TRBJ2-7, is EPEVTQTPSHQVTQMGQEVILRCVPISNHLYFYWYRQILGQKVEFLVSFYNNEISEKSEIFDDQFSVERPDGSNFTLKIRSTKLEDSAMYFCASSAIRGGQYFGPGTRLTVT.

V gene TRBV6-1 combines with J gene TRBJ1-5, with 9 bases that match TRBD1. This CDR3 is 13 amino acids long. J lost 10 bases, V lost 4 bases, and 5 bases had no gene match. CDR1 is MNHNS and CDR2 is SASEGT in the germline V gene. The CDR3 sequence: CASSAWTGEPQHF. CDR3 nucleotides: TGTGCCAGCAGTGCTTGGACAGGGGAACCCCAGCATTTT.

This clone was observed a handful of times. This chain links TRBV5-1 with TRBJ2-7, with a possible D match to TRBD2 (6 bases). CDR1 and CDR2 from the germline V gene are SGHRS and YFSETQ. Trimming took 2 bases from V and 2 from J, leaving 8 bases between them. The CDR3 is made up of 13 amino acids. CDR3 in DNA: TGCGCCAGCAGCTTAGGAGGGACCTACGAGCAGTACTTC. It is translated as CASSLGGTYEQYF. Full variable domain (rest looked up from reference TRBV5-1 and TRBJ2-7): KAGVTQTPRYLIKTRGQQVTLSCSPISGHRSVSWYQQTPGQGLQFLFEYFSETQRNKGNFPGRFSGRQFSNSRSEMNVSTLELGDSALYLCASSLGGTYEQYFGPGTRLTVT.

The chain uses TRBV5-1 and TRBJ2-5; a possible D gene is TRBD1 (5 bases). Germline V gene lookup returns CDR1 SGHRS and CDR2 YFSETQ. CDR3 length: 14 amino acids. Trimming removed 1 base at V and 3 bases at J, with 10 bases between. CDR3 amino acids: CASSLTAGKETQYF. The CDR3 coding sequence is TGCGCCAGCAGCTTGACGGCAGGGAAAGAGACCCAGTACTTC.

This clone was counted between two and nine times. This chain joins TRBV10-3 and TRBJ1-5, with 7 bases identical to TRBD1. The CDR3 loop spans 15 amino acids. Trimming cost V 2 bases and J 3 bases; bases outside gene matches: 4. Germline CDR1 reads ENHRY; CDR2 reads SYGVKD. CDR3 DNA sequence: TGTGCCATCAGTGAGCAACAGGGGCCCAATCAGCCCCAGCATTTT. Translated: CAISEQQGPNQPQHF.

The chain combines TRBV11-1 with TRBJ2-5; 10 bases are shared with TRBD2. The CDR3 contains 14 residues. Trimming removed 5 bases from V and 2 bases from J; junction bases left unmatched: 2. CDR1 is SGHAT, CDR2 FQDESV, per germline (reference sequence). In DNA form, the CDR3 reads TGTGCCAGCAGCCGGGGACTAGCGCAAGAGACCCAGTACTTC. It specifies CASSRGLAQETQYF. The full variable domain, completed using reference TRBV11-1 and TRBJ2-5, is EAEVAQSPRYKITEKSQAVAFWCDPISGHATLYWYRQILGQGPELLVQFQDESVVDDSQLPKDRFSAERLKGVDSTLKIQPAELGDSAMYLCASSRGLAQETQYFGPGTRLLVL.

Turning to this clone: This sample also contains other DNA sequences that code for the same CDR3. The chain links TRBV5-1 to TRBJ2-2; 8 positions match TRBD2. J was trimmed by 1 base and V by 3 bases; bases with no gene match: 2. The CDR3 has 15 amino acids. Germline values: CDR1 SGHRS, CDR2 YFSETQ. The DNA of the CDR3 is TGCGCCAGCAGCTCTCGGGGGGGGAACACCGGGGAGCTGTTTTTT. Its translation: CASSSRGGNTGELFF.

The chain has TRBV5-1 and TRBJ1-3; a weak D match, TRBD1 (5 bases). V lost 0 bases and J 2 bases, leaving 12 bases between the germline ends. This CDR3 contains 16 residues. Germline CDR1 is SGHRS and CDR2 is YFSETQ. The CDR3 here is CASSLEVGGAGNTIYF. CDR3 coding DNA: TGCGCCAGCAGCTTGGAAGTCGGAGGGGCTGGAAACACCATATATTTT.

This clone turned up a few times. The rearrangement links TRBV15 to TRBJ1-4; 10 bases are a match to TRBD1. Per germline, CDR1 LNHNV and CDR2 YYDKDF (reference sequence). V dropped 8 bases and J dropped 6; count of bases not matched to a gene: 9. The CDR3 is 15 residues long. The CDR3 loop is CATLRDRGADEKLFF. The CDR3 nucleotides read TGTGCCACCCTTAGGGACAGGGGTGCGGATGAAAAACTGTTTTTT.

Only a few counts were recorded for this clone. This chain connects TRBV6-6 to TRBJ1-1; 8 positions match TRBD1. Germline V gene data show CDR1 as MNHNY and CDR2 as SVGAGI (reference sequence). V gave up 4 bases and J gave up 1 base; unmatched junction bases: 2. The CDR3 covers 14 residues. The CDR3 sequence is CASSLDRGNTEAFF. CDR3 sequence (DNA): TGTGCCAGCAGTTTAGACAGGGGGAACACTGAAGCTTTCTTT.

The sample holds a few counts of this clone. The gene calls are TRBV6-1 and TRBJ2-4, with D tentatively TRBD2 (6 bases). V was clipped by 5 bases and J by 4 bases, with 12 bases between them. Germline CDR1 reads MNHNS; CDR2 reads SASEGT. The CDR3 totals 14 residues. The CDR3 protein is CASSPGSVKNIQYF. The CDR3 DNA reads as TGTGCCAGCAGTCCCGGGAGCGTTAAAAACATTCAGTACTTC.

The V call is TRBV18, the J call TRBJ1-2, with 8 bases identical to TRBD1. CDR3 length: 15 amino acids. V was clipped by 4 bases and J by 8 bases; unmatched bases: 12. CDR1 is KGHSH and CDR2 is LQKENI in the germline V gene. The CDR3 protein is CASSQTDRGGGGYTF. In DNA, the CDR3 is TGTGCCAGCTCACAAACCGACAGGGGTGGCGGCGGCTACACCTTC. Supplemented by reference TRBV18 and TRBJ1-2, the full variable domain reads NAGVMQNPRHLVRRRGQEARLRCSPMKGHSHVYWYRQLPEEGLKFMVYLQKENIIDESGMPKERFSAEFPKEGPSILRIQQVVRGDSAAYFCASSQTDRGGGGYTFGSGTRLTVV.

This clone was detected only a few times. V usage is TRBV7-2 and J usage is TRBJ2-5; D unresolved. The germline CDR1 and CDR2 sequences are SGHTA and FQGNSA. V lost 3 bases to trimming and J lost 0 bases, with 11 bases between them. This CDR3 has 15 amino acids. In DNA form, the CDR3 reads TGTGCCAGCAGCTTGGTTGTCACAGACCAAGAGACCCAGTACTTC. Translating gives CASSLVVTDQETQYF.